These 3 T cell receptor beta chains came from one sample sequenced in a study of blood T cell repertoires in COVID-19. Generated by immunoSEQ multiplex PCR, the TCRdb table keeps only in-frame clones and is missing some. The profile shows around 80,000 clones, roughly 80% of them singletons. What was sequenced was peripheral blood. The receptors shown here come from a man older than 75 with acute or convalescent COVID-19.

This chain links TRBV10-2 with TRBJ2-3, with D possibly TRBD2 on 5 matching bases. This CDR3 comprises 14 residues. V was shortened by 9 bases and J by 2 bases, with 15 bases between the two germline ends. Germline assignment: CDR1 WSHSY and CDR2 SAAADI. The CDR3 loop reads CASRPTRFTDTQYF. For the CDR3, the DNA is TGCGCCAGTCGACCCACTAGATTCACAGATACGCAGTATTTT.

This chain links TRBV6-1 with TRBJ1-1; D possibly corresponds to TRBD1 (5 bases). Trimming removed 1 base at V and 5 bases at J, with 14 bases between. This CDR3 has 15 residues. Germline-derived CDR1 and CDR2 are MNHNS and SASEGT. The CDR3 coding sequence is TGTGCCAGCAGTGAAGTTGGACGGGGGTTGACTGAAGCTTTCTTT. Protein: CASSEVGRGLTEAFF.

The V gene is TRBV19, the J gene TRBJ2-3; 10 bases are a match to TRBD2. V was clipped by 7 bases and J by 2 bases; unmatched bases: 9. This CDR3 comprises 16 residues. Germline values: CDR1 LNHDA, CDR2 SQIVND (reference sequence). CDR3 DNA sequence: TGTGCCAGTAACAGCGGGGGGGCTGAGTTCACAGATACGCAGTATTTT. This codes for CASNSGGAEFTDTQYF.